The T cell receptor (beta chain) described here comes from a study of beta chain features in type 1 diabetes. Expressed TCRB transcripts got sequenced, as all isolated RNA was reverse transcribed. The protocol was immunoSEQ multiplex PCR, while the TCRdb copy is restricted to in-frame clones and leaves out a portion. This table has about 360,000 clones, roughly 13% appearing once. The CDR3 contains 16 residues. Trimming took off 8 bases at V and 0 bases at J, with 14 bases between the two ends. In germline, CDR1 is LGHNA, CDR2 YNFKEQ. The origin of this receptor is a man younger than 35 in good health. Sequencing was performed on naive CD4+ T cells from blood. The J gene is TRBJ2-6, the V gene TRBV4-2; D possibly corresponds to TRBD1 (5 bases). This chain's CDR3 is CASCPGHLSGANVLTF. CDR3 nucleotide sequence: TGTGCCAGCTGCCCCGGACACCTCTCTGGGGCCAACGTCCTGACTTTC.